Shown below are 8 T cell receptor beta chains from a single sample sequenced in a study of CD8+ T cells in alopecia areata. The treatment denotes: oral pan-JAK inhibitor, 5-10 mg twice daily. After isolation, RNA underwent reverse transcription to generate cDNA as the sequencing template. Clones were sequenced by immunoSEQ multiplex PCR, and TCRdb holds only the in-frame ones, with some missing. The top ten clones hold approximately 3.1% of a sample with roughly 120,000 clones, 55% to 60% of them seen once. The sample consisted of CD4+ T cells sorted from blood, taken at week 24, from a patient treated with tofacitinib. These receptors were taken from a human donor with alopecia areata.

V usage is TRBV7-2 and J usage is TRBJ2-2, with 9 bases lining up with TRBD2. Germline V gives CDR1 SGHTA, CDR2 FQGNSA. J gave up 5 bases and V 1 base, and 5 bases lay outside the gene matches. This CDR3 has 16 amino acids. The CDR3 spells CASSLGGAGGTGELFF. The CDR3 DNA is TGTGCCAGCAGCTTAGGAGGAGCGGGGGGAACCGGGGAGCTGTTTTTT.

The chain links TRBV7-2 to TRBJ2-3, with TRBD2 matching 12 bases. Germline V gene data show CDR1 as SGHTA and CDR2 as FQGNSA. The V segment lost 4 bases and the J segment 7 bases; nucleotides outside the gene matches: 6. The CDR3 is 15 residues long. The CDR3 reads CASSSGLAGGNTQYF. For the CDR3, the DNA is TGTGCCAGCAGCTCGGGACTAGCGGGCGGAAATACGCAGTATTTT.

This clone turned up a few times. The V gene is TRBV2, the J gene TRBJ2-3; D is unresolved. Trimming left V 2 bases short and J 5 bases short, with 14 bases between. Germline CDR1 reads SNHLY; CDR2 reads FYNNEI. This CDR3 comprises 15 residues. CDR3 protein: CASSEYHGAGDTQYF. The CDR3 region has the DNA TGTGCCAGCAGTGAATATCACGGAGCTGGAGATACGCAGTATTTT.

V and J are TRBV5-1 and TRBJ2-7; D ambiguous. V was trimmed by 3 bases and J by 6 bases, leaving 10 bases between them. The CDR3 runs 12 residues. CDR1 SGHRS and CDR2 YFSETQ come from the germline V gene. The chain's CDR3 is CASSSQYGEQYF. The CDR3 bases are TGCGCCAGCAGCTCCCAGTACGGCGAGCAGTACTTC. Full variable domain (outside the CDR3, taken from reference TRBV5-1 and TRBJ2-7): KAGVTQTPRYLIKTRGQQVTLSCSPISGHRSVSWYQQTPGQGLQFLFEYFSETQRNKGNFPGRFSGRQFSNSRSEMNVSTLELGDSALYLCASSSQYGEQYFGPGTRLTVT.

The chain is built from TRBV7-2 and TRBJ2-7; a weak D match, TRBD1 (6 bases). There are 14 residues in the CDR3. CDR1 is SGHTA and CDR2 is FQGNSA in the germline V gene. The germline V and J ends were trimmed by 1 base and 0 bases, with 7 bases remaining between them. CDR3 bases: TGTGCCAGCAGCTTAGGGACAGCCTCCTACGAGCAGTACTTC. This codes for CASSLGTASYEQYF.

This clone came up a few times. The gene calls are TRBV29-1 and TRBJ2-1, with 7 bases that match TRBD1. Germline V gene data show CDR1 as SQVTM and CDR2 as ANQGSEA. The CDR3 runs 13 residues. Trimming removed 3 bases from V and 4 bases from J; junction bases left unmatched: 3. CDR3 in amino acids: CSVDKTGYNEQFF. CDR3 in DNA: TGCAGCGTTGATAAGACAGGGTACAATGAGCAGTTCTTC.

This clone has only a few counts. This chain connects TRBV14 to TRBJ2-1; a weak D match, TRBD1 (6 bases). The V and J ends lost 3 bases and 4 bases respectively, with 7 bases between them. Per the germline V gene, CDR1 is SGHDN and CDR2 is FVKESK. The CDR3 has 13 amino acids. CDR3 residues: CASSHGQYNEQFF. In DNA, the CDR3 is TGTGCCAGCAGCCATGGACAGTACAATGAGCAGTTCTTC.

V gene TRBV5-1 combines with J gene TRBJ1-2; D ambiguous. The CDR3 sequence is 13 residues long. Between the trimmed V and J ends, which lost 0 bases and 6 bases, there was a span of 9 bases. Germline loops: CDR1 SGHRS, CDR2 YFSETQ. CDR3 DNA sequence: TGCGCCAGCAGCTTGGCCTCGTTCGATGGCTACACCTTC. Translation: CASSLASFDGYTF.